The clone carrying this T cell receptor (beta chain) appeared once. Its antigen is still unknown. This sample was taken from a study of follicular helper T cells after annual influenza vaccination. About the study: Across the 2013-2014, 2014-2015 and 2015-2016 vaccination seasons, some subjects were resampled. Study-level results: Yearly vaccinations repeatedly recalled conserved clonotypes in ICOS+CD38+ cTfh.

The data were produced by immunoSEQ multiplex PCR, yet TCRdb's version contains in-frame clones alone and is incomplete. The sample holds several thousand clones, roughly 79% seen once. The CDR3 extends over 15 amino acids. In germline, CDR1 is GTSNPN, CDR2 SVGIG (reference sequence). Trimming removed 5 bases from V and 3 bases from J; junction bases left unmatched: 6. This sample's time point: 2014-2015 season, pre-vaccination. Sorted blood CD4 subsets were sequenced before and after adults received seasonal inactivated influenza vaccine. Donors with HIV/AIDS, active malignancy, immunomodulators or active illness were excluded.

This receptor was identified in an adult who received the influenza vaccine. The chain uses TRBV30 and TRBJ2-5; 13 bases fit TRBD2. The sample here was CXCR5+ CD38- circulating T follicular helper cells from blood, taken on the day of influenza vaccination. Subset of the sample: circulating Tfh, non-naive CD4+CXCR5+PD-1+ (ICOS+CD38+ or ICOS-CD38-). CDR3 sequence (DNA): TGTGCCTGGTCACTAGCGGGGGGGGGAAAAGAGACCCAGTACTTC. Translated: CAWSLAGGGKETQYF.